This is a list of T cell receptor beta chains from one sample in a study of CD8+ T cells in alopecia areata. The assay was immunoSEQ multiplex PCR, and TCRdb's table has in-frame clones only and misses some. This repertoire shows fewer than 250,000 clones, approximately 57% found once; its top ten account for approximately 1%. Here the sequenced sample was CD4+ T cells sorted from blood, taken at week 24, from a patient treated with tofacitinib. The origin of the receptors is a human donor with alopecia areata. Each CDR3 is given with its conserved first and last residue. D genes are given only for firm matches. For some rows the clone size is stated as once, few or many, or as a class when expanded; others skip it.

j_call clone_size v_call d_call cdr3_nt cdr3_aa
TRBJ2-3 . TRBV29-1 TRBD1 TGCAGCGTTTCACCTCCTGTCAGGGGGTCTTTAACAGATACGCAGTATTTT CSVSPPVRGSLTDTQYF
TRBJ1-1 . TRBV25-1 . TGTGCCAGCAAAAGGGGCACTGAAGCTTTCTTT CASKRGTEAFF
TRBJ2-2 many TRBV7-2 TRBD1 TGTGCCACTACGGGACAGATGAACACCGGGGAGCTGTTTTTT CATTGQMNTGELFF
TRBJ2-7 . TRBV29-1 . TGCAGCGTCCGTCTACAGGGTACCCACGAGCAGTACTTC CSVRLQGTHEQYF
TRBJ2-3 . TRBV18 TRBD2 TGTGCCAGCTCCCCTGGACTAGCGGGGCCGGCGGATACGCAGTATTTT CASSPGLAGPADTQYF
TRBJ1-1 few TRBV25-1 . TGTGCCAGCAGTGCCGTCCAAAAGAGGTCAGGTAGGACTGAAGCTTTCTTT CASSAVQKRSGRTEAFF
TRBJ2-7 . TRBV25-1 . TGTGCCAGCGCCCCACCAAGAGGGACCTACGAGCAGTACTTC CASAPPRGTYEQYF
TRBJ2-7 . TRBV6-1 . TGTGCCAGCAGTCAGGGTTTCGAGCAGTACTTC CASSQGFEQYF
TRBJ1-6 . TRBV10-3 . TGTGCCATCAGTGACAGGGATAATTCACCCCTCCACTTT CAISDRDNSPLHF
TRBJ1-5 . TRBV2 . TGTGCCAGCAGTGTGGAAGGAAGTTATCAGCCCCAGCATTTT CASSVEGSYQPQHF
TRBJ1-4 few TRBV28 . TGTGCCAGTAAAGTGCTGGATTCTAATGAAAAACTGTTTTTT CASKVLDSNEKLFF
TRBJ2-7 few TRBV29-1 . TGCAGCGCTGAGTACAGGTCACTACTGGAGCAGTACTTC CSAEYRSLLEQYF
TRBJ1-2 . TRBV29-1 TRBD1 TGCAGCGTTGAAGGGGACAGGTCAAACTATGGCTACACCTTC CSVEGDRSNYGYTF
TRBJ2-5 few TRBV30 TRBD2 TGTGCCTGGAGTTGGGGTTCTAGCGGGGTAGAGACCCAGTACTTC CAWSWGSSGVETQYF
TRBJ2-7 . TRBV7-2 TRBD2 TGTGCCAGCAGCTTATCCCCGAGCGGGGCCTCCTACGAGCAGTACTTC CASSLSPSGASYEQYF
TRBJ2-2 . TRBV11-2 . TGTGCCAGCAGCTTAGCACAGGGGAACACCGGGGAGCTGTTTTTT CASSLAQGNTGELFF
TRBJ1-5 . TRBV30 . TGTGCCTGGAGCGGACAATCAAATCAGCCCCAGCATTTT CAWSGQSNQPQHF
TRBJ1-2 few TRBV11-3 TRBD1 TGTGCCAGCAGCTTAGAGGGACGGGACAGTAACTATGGCTACACCTTC CASSLEGRDSNYGYTF
TRBJ1-2 . TRBV25-1 . TGTGCCAGCAGTGAGCGGAGGGCCCATGGCTACACCTTC CASSERRAHGYTF
TRBJ1-5 . TRBV7-2 . TGTGCCAGCAGCATCCACAGGGCTAGCAATCAGCCCCAGCATTTT CASSIHRASNQPQHF
TRBJ1-1 . TRBV7-8 . TGTGCCAGCAGCTTAGCAGGGAACACTGAAGCTTTCTTT CASSLAGNTEAFF
TRBJ2-7 . TRBV7-2 . TGTGCCAGCAGCTTTGGACTAAGCTACGAGCAGTACTTC CASSFGLSYEQYF
TRBJ1-2 once TRBV30 . TGTGCCTGGAGTGTAGCCGGGGGGATCGGCTACACCTTC CAWSVAGGIGYTF
TRBJ2-5 few TRBV19 TRBD2 TGTGCCAGTAGTCTGTCGACGGGGGGGGCAGGCGAGACCCAGTACTTC CASSLSTGGAGETQYF
TRBJ2-3 . TRBV7-2 . TGTGCCAGCAGCTTAGTCGGGGCTAGGGGCCCAGATACGCAGTATTTT CASSLVGARGPDTQYF
TRBJ2-6 . TRBV5-1 . TGCGCCAGCAGCCGATCTGACCGGCCCACTGGGGCCAACGTCCTGACTTTC CASSRSDRPTGANVLTF
TRBJ2-7 . TRBV29-1 . TGCAGCGTTGAATACACGGGGGAGACATACGAGCAGTACTTC CSVEYTGETYEQYF
TRBJ1-5 . TRBV29-1 TRBD1 TGCAGCGTTGGGGGACAGGATCAGCCCCAGCATTTT CSVGGQDQPQHF
TRBJ2-7 . TRBV7-8 TRBD2 TGTGCCAGCAGCTTAGTGGGGGGGACCGACTACGAGCAGTACTTC CASSLVGGTDYEQYF
TRBJ1-2 once TRBV11-2 . TGTGCCAGCAGCTCGCAGGGGTGGGGTTATGGCTACACCTTC CASSSQGWGYGYTF
TRBJ2-7 . TRBV7-2 TRBD1 TGTGCCAGCAGCTCCCCGACAGGGGGATCATACGAGCAGTACTTC CASSSPTGGSYEQYF
TRBJ1-5 . TRBV2 . TGTGCCAGCAGCCAACAGGGAAGCAATCAGCCCCAGCATTTT CASSQQGSNQPQHF
TRBJ2-7 . TRBV9 . TGTGCCAGCAGCGTAGGCTGGGGGGGCACCGAGCAGTACTTC CASSVGWGGTEQYF
TRBJ1-6 . TRBV15 TRBD1 TGTGCCACCAGCAGGGCTGGGACAGACTCACCCCTCCACTTT CATSRAGTDSPLHF
TRBJ2-1 . TRBV5-1 TRBD2 TGCGCCAGCAGCTCCCGATGGGGTAGCGGGGGGGCCGGTTCCTACAATGAGCAGTTCTTC CASSSRWGSGGAGSYNEQFF
TRBJ1-6 . TRBV18 TRBD1 TGTGCCAGCTCACCGTCTCCGGGACAGGGAAATTCACCCCTCCACTTT CASSPSPGQGNSPLHF
TRBJ2-4 . TRBV11-2 . TGTGCCAGCAGCCGAAAAACGGACAGTCACCTAGGGTACTTC CASSRKTDSHLGYF
TRBJ2-5 . TRBV7-2 TRBD1 TGTGCCAGCAGCGCCCGACAGGGCATTCGGGAGACCCAGTACTTC CASSARQGIRETQYF
TRBJ1-2 . TRBV29-1 . TGCAGCGCTTACGACAAGGGTGGCTACACCTTC CSAYDKGGYTF
TRBJ2-5 . TRBV4-3 . TGCGCCAGCAGCCAAGGATTCGGCGCTAGGGAGACCCAGTACTTC CASSQGFGARETQYF
TRBJ2-7 . TRBV9 . TGTGCCAGCAGCGCCAGGGAGTGGTCCTACGAGCAGTACTTC CASSAREWSYEQYF
TRBJ1-1 . TRBV29-1 . TGCAGCGTTTCGAAGAAGCTGAACACTGAAGCTTTCTTT CSVSKKLNTEAFF
TRBJ1-1 . TRBV15 . TGTGCCACCAAGCGGGACACCATGAACACTGAAGCTTTCTTT CATKRDTMNTEAFF
TRBJ2-3 . TRBV7-9 . TGTGCCAGCAGCAAGACCGACAGGATTGCAGATACGCAGTATTTT CASSKTDRIADTQYF
TRBJ2-7 . TRBV6-5 . TGTGCCAGCAGTCCTACATGGAGGACCTACGAGCAGTACTTC CASSPTWRTYEQYF
TRBJ1-4 . TRBV19 . TGTGCCAGTAGTACGCAGGGGAGAAATGAAAAACTGTTTTTT CASSTQGRNEKLFF
TRBJ2-2 . TRBV30 . TGTGCCTGGACCCCCATCGACGCCGGGGAGCTGTTTTTT CAWTPIDAGELFF